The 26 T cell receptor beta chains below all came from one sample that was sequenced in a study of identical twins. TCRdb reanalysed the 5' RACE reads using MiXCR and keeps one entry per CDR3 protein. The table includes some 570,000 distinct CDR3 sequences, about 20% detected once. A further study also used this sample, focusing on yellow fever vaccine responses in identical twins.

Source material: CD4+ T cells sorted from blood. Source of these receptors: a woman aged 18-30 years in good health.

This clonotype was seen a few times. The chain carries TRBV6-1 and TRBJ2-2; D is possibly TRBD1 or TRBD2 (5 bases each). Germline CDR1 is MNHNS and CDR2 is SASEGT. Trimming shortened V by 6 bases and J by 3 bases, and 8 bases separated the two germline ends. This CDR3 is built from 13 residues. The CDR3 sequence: CASRLGDTGELFF. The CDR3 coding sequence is TGTGCCAGCAGGCTGGGGGACACCGGGGAGCTGTTTTTT.

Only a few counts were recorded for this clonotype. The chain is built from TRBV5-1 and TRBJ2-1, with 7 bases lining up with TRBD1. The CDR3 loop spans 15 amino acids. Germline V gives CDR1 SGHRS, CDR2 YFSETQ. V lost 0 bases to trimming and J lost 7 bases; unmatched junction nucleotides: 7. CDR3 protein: CASSLGQGRGNEQFF. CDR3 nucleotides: TGCGCCAGCAGCTTGGGACAGGGCCGAGGTAATGAGCAGTTCTTC. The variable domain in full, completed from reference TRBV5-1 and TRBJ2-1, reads KAGVTQTPRYLIKTRGQQVTLSCSPISGHRSVSWYQQTPGQGLQFLFEYFSETQRNKGNFPGRFSGRQFSNSRSEMNVSTLELGDSALYLCASSLGQGRGNEQFFGPGTRLTVL.

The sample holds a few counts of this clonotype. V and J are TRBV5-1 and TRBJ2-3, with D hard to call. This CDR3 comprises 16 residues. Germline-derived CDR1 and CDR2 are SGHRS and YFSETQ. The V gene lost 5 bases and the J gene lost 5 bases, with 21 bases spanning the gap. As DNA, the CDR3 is TGCGCCAGCAGGAAGTCTCTGGGCACATCGGAAGATACGCAGTATTTT. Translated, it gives CASRKSLGTSEDTQYF.

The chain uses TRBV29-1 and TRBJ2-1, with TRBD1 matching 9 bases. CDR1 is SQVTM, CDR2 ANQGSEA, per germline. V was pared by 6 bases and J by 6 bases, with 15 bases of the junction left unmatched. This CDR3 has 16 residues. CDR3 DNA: TGCAGCGTCATACCCGGGACAGGGATTCGAGGCAATGAGCAGTTCTTC. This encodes CSVIPGTGIRGNEQFF.

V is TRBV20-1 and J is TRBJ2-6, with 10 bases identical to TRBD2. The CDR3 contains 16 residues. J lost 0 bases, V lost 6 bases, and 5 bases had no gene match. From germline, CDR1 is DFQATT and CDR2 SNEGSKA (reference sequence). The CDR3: CSATGTSDSGANVLTF. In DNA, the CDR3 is TGCAGTGCGACCGGGACTAGCGACTCTGGGGCCAACGTCCTGACTTTC.

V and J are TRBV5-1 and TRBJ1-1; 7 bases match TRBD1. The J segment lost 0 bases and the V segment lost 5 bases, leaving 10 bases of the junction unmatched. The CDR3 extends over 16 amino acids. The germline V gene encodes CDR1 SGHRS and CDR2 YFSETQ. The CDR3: CASRSTGQSLNTEAFF. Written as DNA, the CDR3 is TGCGCCAGCAGGAGTACGGGACAGAGCCTGAACACTGAAGCTTTCTTT.

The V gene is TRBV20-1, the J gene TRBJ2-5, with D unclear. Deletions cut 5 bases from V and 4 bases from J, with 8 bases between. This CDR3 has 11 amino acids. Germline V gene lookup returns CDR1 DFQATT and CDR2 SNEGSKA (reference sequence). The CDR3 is CSASETETQYF. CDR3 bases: TGCAGTGCTTCAGAAACAGAGACCCAGTACTTC.

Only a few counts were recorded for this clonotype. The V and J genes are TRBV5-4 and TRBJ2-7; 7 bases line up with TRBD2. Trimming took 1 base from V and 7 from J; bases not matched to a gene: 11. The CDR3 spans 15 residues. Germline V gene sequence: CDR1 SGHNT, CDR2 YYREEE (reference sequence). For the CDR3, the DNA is TGTGCCAGCAGCTTGCTGGGGGGAGGGCCGGGGGAGCAGTACTTC. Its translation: CASSLLGGGPGEQYF.

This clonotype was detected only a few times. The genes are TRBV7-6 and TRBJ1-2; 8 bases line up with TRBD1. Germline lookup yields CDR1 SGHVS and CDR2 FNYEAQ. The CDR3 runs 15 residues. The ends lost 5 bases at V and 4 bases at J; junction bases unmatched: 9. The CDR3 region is CASSPGQGGSYGYTF. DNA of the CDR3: TGTGCCAGCAGCCCTGGACAGGGAGGTTCCTATGGCTACACCTTC.

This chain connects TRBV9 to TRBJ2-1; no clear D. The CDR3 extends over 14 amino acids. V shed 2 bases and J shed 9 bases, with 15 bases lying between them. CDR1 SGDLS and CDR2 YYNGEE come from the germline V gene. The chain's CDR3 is CASSVGSQASEQFF. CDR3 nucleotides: TGTGCCAGCAGCGTGGGCTCCCAGGCGAGTGAGCAGTTCTTC. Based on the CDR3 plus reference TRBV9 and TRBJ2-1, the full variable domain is DSGVTQTPKHLITATGQRVTLRCSPRSGDLSVYWYQQSLDQGLQFLIQYYNGEERAKGNILERFSAQQFPDLHSELNLSSLELGDSALYFCASSVGSQASEQFFGPGTRLTVL.

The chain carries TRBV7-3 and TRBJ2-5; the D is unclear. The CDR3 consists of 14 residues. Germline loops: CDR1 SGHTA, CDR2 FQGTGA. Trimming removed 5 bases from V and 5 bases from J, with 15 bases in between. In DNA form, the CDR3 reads TGTGCCAGCAGCACGGGCCTAACCGGGGAGACCCAGTACTTC. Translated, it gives CASSTGLTGETQYF.

In DNA form, the CDR3 reads TGTGCCAGCAGCTTCTGGACTAGCGGGAGAAACGGGGAGCTGTTTTTT. It translates to CASSFWTSGRNGELFF. The V call is TRBV12-3 or TRBV12-4, the J call TRBJ2-2; 13 bases map to TRBD2. Losses at the gene ends were 6 bases for V and 7 bases for J; bases not matched to a gene: 8. The CDR3 is 16 amino acids.

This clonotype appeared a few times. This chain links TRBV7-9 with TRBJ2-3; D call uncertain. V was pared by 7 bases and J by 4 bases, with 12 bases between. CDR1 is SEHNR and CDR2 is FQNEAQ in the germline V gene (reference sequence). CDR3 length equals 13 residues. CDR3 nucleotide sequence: TGTGCCAGCAAGAAGGGAACGGCAGATACGCAGTATTTT. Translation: CASKKGTADTQYF.

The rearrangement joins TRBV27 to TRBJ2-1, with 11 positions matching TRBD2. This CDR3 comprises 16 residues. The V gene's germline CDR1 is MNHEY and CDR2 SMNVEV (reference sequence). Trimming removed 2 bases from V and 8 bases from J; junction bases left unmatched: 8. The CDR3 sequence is CASSLRLLAGGYEQFF. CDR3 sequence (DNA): TGTGCCAGCAGTTTAAGGCTTCTAGCGGGAGGCTATGAGCAGTTCTTC.

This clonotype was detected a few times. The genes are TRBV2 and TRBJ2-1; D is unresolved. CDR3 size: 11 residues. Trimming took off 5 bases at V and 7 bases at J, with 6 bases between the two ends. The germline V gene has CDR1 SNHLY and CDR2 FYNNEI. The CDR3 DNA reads TGTGCCAGCAGTAAAGAGAATGAGCAGTTCTTC. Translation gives CASSKENEQFF.

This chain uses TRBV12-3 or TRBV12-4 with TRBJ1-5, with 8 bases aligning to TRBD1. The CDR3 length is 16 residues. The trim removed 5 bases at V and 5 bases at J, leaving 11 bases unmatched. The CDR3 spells CASSPTDRGNDQPQHF. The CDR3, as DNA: TGTGCCAGCAGTCCTACAGACAGGGGAAACGATCAGCCCCAGCATTTT.

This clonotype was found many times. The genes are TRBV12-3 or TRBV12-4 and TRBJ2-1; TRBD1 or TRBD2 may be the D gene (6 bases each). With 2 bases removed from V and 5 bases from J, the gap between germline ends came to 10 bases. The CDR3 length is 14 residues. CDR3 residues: CASSLRGGNNEQFF. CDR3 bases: TGTGCCAGCAGTTTAAGAGGGGGGAACAATGAGCAGTTCTTC.

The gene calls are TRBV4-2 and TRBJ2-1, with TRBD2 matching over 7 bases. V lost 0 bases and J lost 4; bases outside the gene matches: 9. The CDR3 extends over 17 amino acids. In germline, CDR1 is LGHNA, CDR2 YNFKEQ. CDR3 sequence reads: CASSQDYRLAVYNEQFF. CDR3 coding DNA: TGTGCCAGCAGCCAAGATTATAGGCTAGCGGTGTACAATGAGCAGTTCTTC.

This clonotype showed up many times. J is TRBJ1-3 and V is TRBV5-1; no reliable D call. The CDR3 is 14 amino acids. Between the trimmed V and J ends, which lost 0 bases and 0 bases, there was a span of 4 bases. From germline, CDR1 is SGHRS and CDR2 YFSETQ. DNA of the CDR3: TGCGCCAGCAGCTTGGGGAACTCTGGAAACACCATATATTTT. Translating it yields CASSLGNSGNTIYF.

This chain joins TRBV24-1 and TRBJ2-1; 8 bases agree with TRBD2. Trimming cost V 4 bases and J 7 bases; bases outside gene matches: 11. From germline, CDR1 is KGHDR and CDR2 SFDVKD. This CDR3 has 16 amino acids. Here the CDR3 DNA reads TGTGCCACCAGTGAGACGGGACTAGATTATCGTAATGAGCAGTTCTTC. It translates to CATSETGLDYRNEQFF.

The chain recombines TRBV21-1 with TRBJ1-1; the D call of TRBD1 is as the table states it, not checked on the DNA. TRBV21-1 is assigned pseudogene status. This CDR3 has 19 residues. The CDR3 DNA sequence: TGTGCCAGCAGCAACGACCCGCACCGCGACTGTCTCGAAGGCACTGAAGCTTTCTTT. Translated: CASSNDPHRDCLEGTEAFF.

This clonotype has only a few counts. The CDR3 is CASSYLFQGSYEQYF. CDR3 nucleotide sequence: TGTGCCAGCAGTTACTTATTCCAGGGATCGTACGAGCAGTACTTC. V usage is TRBV6-5 and J usage is TRBJ2-7, with D possibly being TRBD1 (5 bases). Germline CDR1 reads MNHEY; CDR2 reads SVGAGI. The CDR3 length is 15 residues. The V gene lost 1 base and the J gene lost 4 bases, with 14 bases spanning the gap.

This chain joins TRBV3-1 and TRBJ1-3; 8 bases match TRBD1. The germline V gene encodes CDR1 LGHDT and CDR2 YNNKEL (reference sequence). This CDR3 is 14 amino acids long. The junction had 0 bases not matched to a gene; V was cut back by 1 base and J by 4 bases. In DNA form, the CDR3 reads TGTGCCAGCAGCCAAGGGGACAGGGGAAACACCATATATTTT. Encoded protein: CASSQGDRGNTIYF.

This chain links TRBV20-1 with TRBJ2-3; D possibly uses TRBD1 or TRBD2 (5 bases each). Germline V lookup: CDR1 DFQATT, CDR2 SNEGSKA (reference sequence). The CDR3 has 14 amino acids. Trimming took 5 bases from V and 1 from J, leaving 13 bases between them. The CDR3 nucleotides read TGCAGTGCTGCTGGGACGGAGGGCACAGATACGCAGTATTTT. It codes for CSAAGTEGTDTQYF.

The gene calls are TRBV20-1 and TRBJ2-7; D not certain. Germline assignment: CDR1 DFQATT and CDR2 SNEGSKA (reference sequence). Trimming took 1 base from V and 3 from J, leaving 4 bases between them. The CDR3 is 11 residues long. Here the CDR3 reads CSARGRYEQYF. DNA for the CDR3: TGCAGTGCTAGAGGACGCTACGAGCAGTACTTC.

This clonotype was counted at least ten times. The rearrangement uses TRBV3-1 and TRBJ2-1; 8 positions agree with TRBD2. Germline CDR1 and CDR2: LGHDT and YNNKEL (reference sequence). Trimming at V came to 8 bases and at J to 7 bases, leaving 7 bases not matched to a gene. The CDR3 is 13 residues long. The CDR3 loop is CASSGVAGNEQFF. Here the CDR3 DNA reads TGTGCCAGCTCGGGAGTAGCGGGGAATGAGCAGTTCTTC.